This T cell receptor (beta chain) came from a study of graft-versus-host responses after intestinal transplantation (dated by TCRdb to 2020 to 2022). About the study as a whole: Recipients received multivisceral, liver-intestinal, or isolated intestinal transplants. Anti-thymocyte globulin induction was given to all recipients, followed by maintenance tacrolimus and steroids for approximately three years. Graft-versus-host and host-versus-graft alloreactive T cell clones were tracked in the graft, circulation and bone marrow after intestinal transplantation using bulk TCR-beta CDR3 sequencing. To identify alloreactive clones, pre-transplant mixed lymphocyte reaction products were sequenced and then compared with unstimulated pre-transplant donor and recipient T cells. Of the roughly 25 intestinal transplant recipients enrolled in the cohort, one of whom was a retransplant, 3 patients without pretransplant specimens were excluded. Donor T cell macrochimerism was defined as a peak of at least 4% donor T cells among recipient peripheral blood mononuclear cells. Samples from a few later patients were sequenced in-house on an Illumina MiSeq with MiXCR processing rather than by the commercial service.

CDR1 and CDR2 (MGHDK, SYGVNS) derive from the germline V gene. Its CDR3 holds 11 amino acids, cysteine through phenylalanine. Only CDR3 DNA is held: 33 bases, read in frame from base 1. About this clone itself: Its recognized antigen is unknown. There are no base qualities to consult, and no much larger clone falls within one base.

Results and caveats for the whole study, not just this receptor: Conclusions were limited by the relatively low number and heterogeneity of intestinal transplant patients. GvH clones were detected in recipient bone marrow, and some of these GvH clones were observed earlier in ileal mucosa or blood, consistent with an intestinal mucosal origin. High GvH to HvG T cell clonal ratios were observed in the allografts of patients with donor T cell macrochimerism. Early after transplant, declines in HvG clones were associated with peak levels of circulating GvH clones.

Blood samples were collected up to 4 times in the first month after transplant and then at least monthly when available. Library creation used the immunoSEQ multiplex PCR assay. Adaptive Biotechnologies carried out high-throughput TCR-beta CDR3 sequencing of genomic DNA for most patients. On the authors' methods: TCR sequencing data were retrieved from Adaptive's ImmunoSEQ software for about 17 patients, whereas a few other patients were processed with MiXCR and VDJtools. CDR3 nucleotide sequences shared by donor and recipient were removed because the origin of these sequences could not be assigned. To be classed as alloreactive, a clone needed at least 2-fold expansion over unstimulated cells and a minimum CFSE-low frequency of 0.002% (template counts) or 0.001% (read counts). Mappable clones were those detected in sequenced pre-transplant spleen, lymph node, or MLR CFSE-low populations of the donor or recipient. Cumulative frequency of alloreactive clones was calculated as a percentage of all sequences weighted by copy number. The table was pulled from immuneACCESS by TCRdb, which kept in-frame rearrangements only. Such tables lose some clones; where checked, under half of the loss comes from unresolved V genes, and the rest has no known cause. The V and J calls and clone size were taken over from that table, and D and trimming were inferred from the DNA. Counted in this sample were tens of thousands of clones; 90% to 95% of them appeared once. The top ten clonotypes cover 0.65% to 0.95% of the sample.

The chain couples TRBV25-1 to TRBJ1-1; TRBD1 aligns with 8 central bases. The sample in question was PBMCs, obtained 16 days after intestinal transplant. The sequence was obtained from a human patient who received an intestinal transplant, so some T cells may come from the graft donor. Read as DNA, the sequence is TGTGTTAGACAGGGGTACACTGAAGCTTTCTTT. Translated, it reads CVRQGYTEAFF.